This is a list of T cell receptor beta chains from one sample in a study of graft-versus-host responses after intestinal transplantation. The data were produced by immunoSEQ multiplex PCR, yet TCRdb's version contains in-frame clones alone and is incomplete. The repertoire holds a few thousand clones, about 70% seen once, with roughly two fifths in the top ten. This material consisted of PBMCs, taken roughly 540 days after intestinal transplant. The receptors were sampled from a human patient who received an intestinal transplant, so some T cells may come from the graft donor. CDR3s include the opening cysteine and the closing phenylalanine or tryptophan. The D gene is left open where the match is weak. The listing skips clone size in some rows; elsewhere it reads once, few, many or a size class.

CDR3 protein	CDR3 DNA	D gene	CDR3 length	clone size	V gene	J gene
CASSLRGRRPGANVLTF	TGTGCCAGCAGCTTGAGGGGCAGGCGCCCTGGGGCCAACGTCCTGACTTTC	-	17	few	TRBV21-1	TRBJ2-6
CATSRDRSGVQETQYF	TGTGCCACCAGCAGAGACAGGTCTGGGGTCCAAGAGACCCAGTACTTC	-	16	-	TRBV15	TRBJ2-5
CASSLTSVGSNTEAFF	TGTGCCAGCAGCTTAACCTCTGTCGGATCGAACACTGAAGCTTTCTTT	-	16	once	TRBV7-2	TRBJ1-1
CASSVGRPGGRSLKDTQYF	TGTGCCAGCAGCGTAGGGAGACCGGGGGGACGGTCACTTAAAGATACGCAGTATTTT	TRBD2	19	-	TRBV9	TRBJ2-3
CASSVLLRVDYGYTF	TGTGCCAGCAGCGTACTCCTAAGGGTCGACTATGGCTACACCTTC	-	15	-	TRBV9	TRBJ1-2
CASSFGGSYGYTF	TGTGCCAGCAGTTTCGGGGGATCCTATGGCTACACCTTC	-	13	-	TRBV27	TRBJ1-2
CAWSVHLYYSNQPQHF	TGTGCCTGGAGTGTACATTTATACTATAGCAATCAGCCCCAGCATTTT	-	16	-	TRBV30	TRBJ1-5
CASSERDGETYEQYF	TGTGCCAGCAGTGAAAGGGATGGGGAAACCTACGAGCAGTACTTC	-	15	-	TRBV6-1	TRBJ2-7
CASRSSGGATGELFF	TGTGCCAGCAGGAGTAGCGGGGGGGCCACCGGGGAGCTGTTTTTT	TRBD2	15	-	TRBV9	TRBJ2-2
CAWSSARGGSVEQFF	TGTGCCTGGAGTTCAGCGCGGGGGGGATCTGTTGAGCAGTTCTTC	TRBD2	15	-	TRBV30	TRBJ2-1
CASSPFGTGNTDTQYF	TGTGCCAGCAGTCCCTTCGGGACAGGAAACACAGATACGCAGTATTTT	TRBD1	16	-	TRBV2	TRBJ2-3
CASSQGLAGGPEDTQYF	TGCGCCAGCAGCCAAGGCCTAGCGGGGGGGCCGGAAGATACGCAGTATTTT	TRBD2	17	-	TRBV4-3	TRBJ2-3
CASSPSGYGYTF	TGTGCCAGCAGCCCCTCGGGGTATGGCTACACCTTC	-	12	-	TRBV6-1	TRBJ1-2
CASSVQRGALYNEQFF	TGTGCCAGCAGCGTCCAGCGGGGGGCCCTCTACAATGAGCAGTTCTTC	TRBD2	16	once	TRBV9	TRBJ2-1
CAIRKTSGGLLSTTDTQYF	TGTGCCATCAGAAAGACCAGCGGGGGGCTCCTTTCAACTACAGATACGCAGTATTTT	TRBD2	19	-	TRBV10-3	TRBJ2-3
CASSLRSRRGYDYGYTF	TGTGCCAGCAGCTTACGATCTCGCAGGGGCTATGACTATGGCTACACCTTC	-	17	-	TRBV11-2	TRBJ1-2
CASSRGSSRNLDEQYF	TGTGCCAGCAGCAGGGGGTCCAGCCGGAATTTGGACGAGCAGTACTTC	-	16	once	TRBV5-8	TRBJ2-7
CASSLTLPLQNEKLFF	TGTGCCAGCAGTTTAACTCTCCCACTCCAGAATGAAAAACTGTTTTTT	-	16	-	TRBV27	TRBJ1-4
CASSGGEGMNTEAFF	TGTGCCAGCAGCGGGGGCGAGGGTATGAACACTGAAGCTTTCTTT	-	15	-	TRBV7-9	TRBJ1-1
CATLSGYEQYF	TGTGCCACCCTCTCCGGTTACGAGCAGTACTTC	-	11	-	TRBV6-9	TRBJ2-7
CAWRGPGLAYNEQFF	TGTGCCTGGAGGGGGCCGGGACTAGCTTACAATGAGCAGTTCTTC	TRBD2	15	-	TRBV30	TRBJ2-1
CASRLTLAAGNYGYTF	TGTGCCAGCAGACTGACGTTGGCGGCAGGGAACTATGGCTACACCTTC	-	16	-	TRBV11-3	TRBJ1-2
CASSYLSGFSTDTQYF	TGTGCCAGCAGTTACTTGAGCGGGTTTAGCACAGATACGCAGTATTTT	-	16	-	TRBV6-5	TRBJ2-3
CASRVQGNYGYTF	TGTGCCAGCAGGGTCCAGGGCAACTATGGCTACACCTTC	-	13	-	TRBV6-9	TRBJ1-2
CASSPGGRMYTEAFF	TGTGCCAGTAGCCCGGGGGGGAGGATGTACACTGAAGCTTTCTTT	-	15	once	TRBV19	TRBJ1-1
CASSFRGGAGYVAFF	TGTGCCAGCAGCTTCAGAGGGGGCGCGGGTTATGTAGCTTTCTTT	TRBD1	15	-	TRBV11-2	TRBJ1-1
CASSTGNKSPSYEQYF	TGTGCCAGCAGTACGGGCAACAAATCACCCTCCTACGAGCAGTACTTC	-	16	-	TRBV6-6	TRBJ2-7
CGRSLLGLGPANEKLFF	TGTGGCAGGAGCCTCCTGGGGTTGGGGCCGGCTAATGAAAAACTGTTTTTT	-	17	-	TRBV7-8	TRBJ1-4
CASSLVLGAGANVLTF	TGTGCCAGCAGCTTAGTGCTGGGGGCTGGGGCCAACGTCCTGACTTTC	-	16	-	TRBV7-8	TRBJ2-6
CSVEEASGANVLTF	TGCAGCGTTGAGGAGGCCTCTGGGGCCAACGTCCTGACTTTC	-	14	-	TRBV29-1	TRBJ2-6
CASSQGDGQITDTQYF	TGCGCCAGCAGCCAAGGAGACGGGCAGATCACAGATACGCAGTATTTT	-	16	-	TRBV4-3	TRBJ2-3
CASSVGWGNSPLHF	TGCGCCAGCAGCGTGGGGTGGGGAAATTCACCCCTCCACTTT	-	14	-	TRBV4-3	TRBJ1-6
CASSTTQGAGTEAFF	TGTGCCAGCAGCACTACCCAGGGGGCCGGCACTGAAGCTTTCTTT	TRBD1	15	-	TRBV6-8	TRBJ1-1
CASSYALQNTGELFF	TGTGCCAGCAGTTACGCTCTGCAGAACACCGGGGAGCTGTTTTTT	-	15	-	TRBV6-5	TRBJ2-2